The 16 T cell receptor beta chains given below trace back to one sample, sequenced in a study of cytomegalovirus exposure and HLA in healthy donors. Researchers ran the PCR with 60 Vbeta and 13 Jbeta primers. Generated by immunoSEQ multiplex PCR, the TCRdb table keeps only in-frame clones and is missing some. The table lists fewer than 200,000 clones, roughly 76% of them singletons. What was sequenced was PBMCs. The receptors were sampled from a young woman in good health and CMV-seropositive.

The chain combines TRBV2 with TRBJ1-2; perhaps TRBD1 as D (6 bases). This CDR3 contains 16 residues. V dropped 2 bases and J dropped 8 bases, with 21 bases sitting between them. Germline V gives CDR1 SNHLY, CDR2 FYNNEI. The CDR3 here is CASSEYGTWGVEGYTF. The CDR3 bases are TGTGCCAGCAGTGAATATGGGACATGGGGCGTGGAGGGCTACACCTTC.

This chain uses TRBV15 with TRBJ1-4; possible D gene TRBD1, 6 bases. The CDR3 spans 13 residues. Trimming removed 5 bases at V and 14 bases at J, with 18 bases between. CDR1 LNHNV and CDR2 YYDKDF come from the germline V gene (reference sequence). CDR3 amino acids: CATSLARTGFLFF. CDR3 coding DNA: TGTGCCACCAGCTTGGCCCGCACAGGGTTTCTGTTTTTT.

The CDR3 region is CASSLAGLGNNEQFF. The CDR3 DNA is TGTGCCAGCAGCTTAGCGGGACTAGGGAACAATGAGCAGTTCTTC. The chain recombines TRBV7-2 with TRBJ2-1; 8 bases line up with TRBD2. The CDR3 contains 15 residues. Germline assignment: CDR1 SGHTA and CDR2 FQGNSA. Trimming at V came to 0 bases and at J to 5 bases, leaving 3 bases not matched to a gene.

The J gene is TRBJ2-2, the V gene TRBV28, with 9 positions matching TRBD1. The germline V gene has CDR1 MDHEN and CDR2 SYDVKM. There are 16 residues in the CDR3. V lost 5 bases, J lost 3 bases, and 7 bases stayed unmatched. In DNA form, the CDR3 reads TGTGCCAGCAGTGGGGGACAGGGAAGTTACACCGGGGAGCTGTTTTTT. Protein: CASSGGQGSYTGELFF.

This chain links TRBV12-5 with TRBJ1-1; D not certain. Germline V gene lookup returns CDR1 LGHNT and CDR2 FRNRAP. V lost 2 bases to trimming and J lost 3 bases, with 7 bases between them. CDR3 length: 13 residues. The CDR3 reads CASGLQDHTEAFF. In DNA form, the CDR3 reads TGTGCTAGTGGTTTGCAGGATCACACTGAAGCTTTCTTT. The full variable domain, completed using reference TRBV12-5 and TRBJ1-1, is DARVTQTPRHKVTEMGQEVTMRCQPILGHNTVFWYRQTMMQGLELLAYFRNRAPLDDSGMPKDRFSAEMPDATLATLKIQPSEPRDSAVYFCASGLQDHTEAFFGQGTRLTVV.

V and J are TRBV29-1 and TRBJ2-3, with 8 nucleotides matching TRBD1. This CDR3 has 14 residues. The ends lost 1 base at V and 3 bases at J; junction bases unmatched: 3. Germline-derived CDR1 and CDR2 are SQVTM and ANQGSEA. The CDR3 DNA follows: TGCAGCGTTGAAGGTGGACAGGGAACAGATACGCAGTATTTT. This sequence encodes CSVEGGQGTDTQYF.

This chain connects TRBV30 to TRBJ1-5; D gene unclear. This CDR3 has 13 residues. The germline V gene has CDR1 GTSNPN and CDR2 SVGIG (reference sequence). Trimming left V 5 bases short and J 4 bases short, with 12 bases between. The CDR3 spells CAWGGWGNQPQHF. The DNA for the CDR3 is TGTGCCTGGGGCGGGTGGGGAAATCAGCCCCAGCATTTT.

CDR3 region: CASSGTGNTGELFF. CDR3 DNA sequence: TGTGCCAGTTCGGGGACAGGGAACACCGGGGAGCTGTTTTTT. The J gene is TRBJ2-2, the V gene TRBV5-6; the match to TRBD1 covers 8 bases. The CDR3 contains 14 residues. J was trimmed by 1 base and V by 8 bases; bases with no gene match: 4. Germline CDR1 SGHDT, CDR2 YYEEEE.

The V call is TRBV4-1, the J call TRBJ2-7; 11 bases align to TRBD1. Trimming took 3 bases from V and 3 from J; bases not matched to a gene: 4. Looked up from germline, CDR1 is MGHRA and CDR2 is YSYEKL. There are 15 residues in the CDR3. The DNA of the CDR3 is TGCGCCAGCAGCCAGGGGACAGGGGGTAACTACGAGCAGTACTTC. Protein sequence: CASSQGTGGNYEQYF.

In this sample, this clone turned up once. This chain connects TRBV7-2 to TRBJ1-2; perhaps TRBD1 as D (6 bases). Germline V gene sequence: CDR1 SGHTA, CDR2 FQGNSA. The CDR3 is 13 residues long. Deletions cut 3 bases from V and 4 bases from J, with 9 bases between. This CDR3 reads CASSLDSVYGYTF. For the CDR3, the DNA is TGTGCCAGCAGCTTGGACAGCGTCTATGGCTACACCTTC.

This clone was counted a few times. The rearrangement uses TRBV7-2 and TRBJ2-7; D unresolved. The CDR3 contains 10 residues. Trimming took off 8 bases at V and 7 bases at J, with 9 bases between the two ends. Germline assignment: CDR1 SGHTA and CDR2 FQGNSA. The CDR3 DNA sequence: TGTGCCAGCGGTTCCGGGGAGCAGTACTTC. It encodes CASGSGEQYF. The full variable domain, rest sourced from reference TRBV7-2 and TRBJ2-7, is GAGVSQSPSNKVTEKGKDVELRCDPISGHTALYWYRQSLGQGLEFLIYFQGNSAPDKSGLPSDRFSAERTGGSVSTLTIQRTQQEDSAVYLCASGSGEQYFGPGTRLTVT.

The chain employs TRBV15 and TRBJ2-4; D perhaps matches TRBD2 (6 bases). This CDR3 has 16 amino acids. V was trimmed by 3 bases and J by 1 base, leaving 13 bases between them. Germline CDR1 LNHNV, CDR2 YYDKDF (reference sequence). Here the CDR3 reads CATSSLTGDAKNIQYF. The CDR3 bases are TGTGCCACCAGCAGCCTAACGGGGGACGCCAAAAACATTCAGTACTTC.

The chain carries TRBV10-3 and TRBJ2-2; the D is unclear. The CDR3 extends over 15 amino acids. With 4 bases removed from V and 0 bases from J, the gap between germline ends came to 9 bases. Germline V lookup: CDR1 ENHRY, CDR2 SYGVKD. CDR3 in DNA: TGTGCCATCAGTGGCGGCTTCGCGAACACCGGGGAGCTGTTTTTT. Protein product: CAISGGFANTGELFF.

CDR3 sequence reads: CASSDMRGTANEKLFF. The CDR3, as DNA: TGTGCCAGCAGTGATATGAGGGGGACAGCTAATGAAAAACTGTTTTTT. This chain uses TRBV6-1 with TRBJ1-4, with TRBD1 matching 7 bases. Losses at the gene ends were 3 bases for V and 3 bases for J; bases not matched to a gene: 7. The germline gives CDR1 MNHNS, CDR2 SASEGT. The CDR3 length is 16 residues.

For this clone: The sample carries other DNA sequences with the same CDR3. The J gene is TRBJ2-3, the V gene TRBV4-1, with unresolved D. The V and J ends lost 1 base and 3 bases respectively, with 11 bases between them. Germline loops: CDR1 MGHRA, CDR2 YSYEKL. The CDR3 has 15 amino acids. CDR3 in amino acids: CASSQVSGWTDTQYF. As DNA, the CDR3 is TGCGCCAGCAGCCAAGTATCGGGTTGGACAGATACGCAGTATTTT.

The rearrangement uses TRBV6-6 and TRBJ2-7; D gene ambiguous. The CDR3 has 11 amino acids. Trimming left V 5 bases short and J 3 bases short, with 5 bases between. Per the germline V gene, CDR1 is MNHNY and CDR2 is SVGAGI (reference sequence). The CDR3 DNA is TGTGCCAGCAGTCACAGCTACGAGCAGTACTTC. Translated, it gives CASSHSYEQYF.